This T cell receptor beta chain comes out of a study of cytomegalovirus exposure and HLA in healthy donors. Findings and caveats of the study: With further analysis later on, most CMV-associated TCR beta chains appeared HLA-restricted. Another analysis was done later, and it associated fewer than 20,000 TCR beta sequences with HLA alleles at 0.05 false discovery rate. Being productive about 87% or about 30% of the time was typical of most TCR beta V segments in an earlier analysis.

Primers: 60 Vbeta forward and 13 Jbeta reverse. Sequencing was performed with immunoSEQ multiplex PCR; in TCRdb, only in-frame clones are kept and a portion is missing. The sample has 160,000 or so clones, approximately 80% seen once. There are a few counts of this clone. What it binds is unknown. Trimming took off 8 bases at V and 9 bases at J, with 17 bases between the two ends. CDR3 length equals 14 residues. CDR1 is MDHEN and CDR2 is SYDVKM in the germline V gene. The chain combines TRBV28 with TRBJ1-6, with D tentatively TRBD1 (6 bases). This sequence originates from a man aged 50-60 years in good health and CMV-seropositive. Sequencing was carried out using PBMCs. The CDR3 loop reads CASVAQDRFSPLHF. The CDR3 region has the DNA TGTGCCAGCGTCGCTCAAGACAGGTTTTCACCCCTCCACTTT.